Listed below are T cell receptor beta chains from one sample, sequenced in a study of neoadjuvant anti-PD-1 for oral cavity cancer. The assay was immunoSEQ multiplex PCR, and TCRdb's table has in-frame clones only and misses some. The profile shows tens of thousands of clones, roughly 80% of them singletons. The sequencing here drew on PBMCs, taken before nivolumab (anti-PD-1) treatment. The receptors here all came from a person aged 35-80 years with oral cavity squamous cell carcinoma. Both conserved end residues are part of each CDR3.

cdr3_aa: CASSSPRGQETQYF; j_call: TRBJ2-5; v_call: TRBV7-2
cdr3_aa: CASSLATKDTQYF; j_call: TRBJ2-3; v_call: TRBV5-1
cdr3_aa: CASRSSGREQYF; j_call: TRBJ2-7; v_call: TRBV5-5
cdr3_aa: CASSPGTSGGAGGELFF; j_call: TRBJ2-2; v_call: TRBV5-1
cdr3_aa: CASSLLPRTSSYNEQFF; j_call: TRBJ2-1; v_call: TRBV27
cdr3_aa: CASSLGQGAIDIQYF; j_call: TRBJ2-4; v_call: TRBV5-8
cdr3_aa: CASSFGPIAYNEQFF; j_call: TRBJ2-1; v_call: TRBV28
cdr3_aa: CASSELGPSAESPLHF; j_call: TRBJ1-6; v_call: TRBV10-2
cdr3_aa: CATSRSWTGQETQYF; j_call: TRBJ2-5; v_call: TRBV15
cdr3_aa: CASSTTAGWETQYF; j_call: TRBJ2-5; v_call: TRBV19
cdr3_aa: CASSPPGRYEQYF; j_call: TRBJ2-7; v_call: TRBV7-2
cdr3_aa: CASSFTGTGDNEQFF; j_call: TRBJ2-1; v_call: TRBV19
cdr3_aa: CASSGTGGGPSETQYF; j_call: TRBJ2-5; v_call: TRBV9
cdr3_aa: CASSLKGRGEKLFF; j_call: TRBJ1-4; v_call: TRBV7-3
cdr3_aa: CASNGGLAFISSYEQYF; j_call: TRBJ2-7; v_call: TRBV2
cdr3_aa: CASSTGGRSTEAFF; j_call: TRBJ1-1; v_call: TRBV25-1
cdr3_aa: CSAQDRISYEQYF; j_call: TRBJ2-7; v_call: TRBV29-1
cdr3_aa: CASTFMTGTDTQYF; j_call: TRBJ2-3; v_call: TRBV5-1
cdr3_aa: CASSELREIGQFF; j_call: TRBJ2-1; v_call: TRBV10-1
cdr3_aa: CSASLLREINNEQFF; j_call: TRBJ2-1; v_call: TRBV29-1
cdr3_aa: CASSLGLAEYYTTGELFF; j_call: TRBJ2-2; v_call: TRBV5-1
cdr3_aa: CASSAKDREDIQYF; j_call: TRBJ2-4; v_call: TRBV5-4
cdr3_aa: CASSLQGLPDEQYF; j_call: TRBJ2-7; v_call: TRBV7-9
cdr3_aa: CASSVAGISTDTQYF; j_call: TRBJ2-3; v_call: TRBV9
cdr3_aa: CASSIGRETQYF; j_call: TRBJ2-5; v_call: TRBV5-5
cdr3_aa: CASSYYRDGNEKLFF; j_call: TRBJ1-4; v_call: TRBV6-6
cdr3_aa: CASSKDRSPGYGYTF; j_call: TRBJ1-2; v_call: TRBV7-3
cdr3_aa: CASTPAGGDTQYF; j_call: TRBJ2-3; v_call: TRBV4-2
cdr3_aa: CASSMAGRVNEQYF; j_call: TRBJ2-7; v_call: TRBV19
cdr3_aa: CASTIGGVTDTQYF; j_call: TRBJ2-3; v_call: TRBV11-2
cdr3_aa: CASGRHNSPLHF; j_call: TRBJ1-6; v_call: TRBV19
cdr3_aa: CASSLGTTTNEKLFF; j_call: TRBJ1-4; v_call: TRBV5-1
cdr3_aa: CASSLVGGGNQPQHF; j_call: TRBJ1-5; v_call: TRBV11-2
cdr3_aa: CASSLDHLRPGTEAFF; j_call: TRBJ1-1; v_call: TRBV7-8
cdr3_aa: CSVEDGKETQYF; j_call: TRBJ2-5; v_call: TRBV29-1
cdr3_aa: CSVATDRGQFGYTF; j_call: TRBJ1-2; v_call: TRBV29-1
cdr3_aa: CASSIVRDSFQLFF; j_call: TRBJ2-2; v_call: TRBV28
cdr3_aa: CASHSQGDIQYF; j_call: TRBJ2-4; v_call: TRBV6-5
cdr3_aa: CASSRGQGVRQPQHF; j_call: TRBJ1-5; v_call: TRBV5-8
cdr3_aa: CASSVGVVTDTQYF; j_call: TRBJ2-3; v_call: TRBV9
cdr3_aa: CASSPLGIDTQYF; j_call: TRBJ2-3; v_call: TRBV2
cdr3_aa: CASSDLDLPNTEAFF; j_call: TRBJ1-1; v_call: TRBV19
cdr3_aa: CASSLTRFLNEQFF; j_call: TRBJ2-1; v_call: TRBV5-1
cdr3_aa: CASSLKLEGDTQYF; j_call: TRBJ2-3; v_call: TRBV4-2
cdr3_aa: CASSRNRGKDEQYF; j_call: TRBJ2-7; v_call: TRBV11-3
cdr3_aa: CASWVDSRGYGYTF; j_call: TRBJ1-2; v_call: TRBV6-5
cdr3_aa: CASSLDRPHNEQFF; j_call: TRBJ2-1; v_call: TRBV11-1
cdr3_aa: CASTGTGRGYEQYF; j_call: TRBJ2-7; v_call: TRBV6-5
cdr3_aa: CSVEGPGSSYNEQFF; j_call: TRBJ2-1; v_call: TRBV29-1
cdr3_aa: CASSDGRGNSPLHF; j_call: TRBJ1-6; v_call: TRBV25-1
cdr3_aa: CASSPPGSVSYEQYF; j_call: TRBJ2-7; v_call: TRBV11-2
cdr3_aa: CASSLGGQGRNQPQHF; j_call: TRBJ1-5; v_call: TRBV5-1
cdr3_aa: CASSLAGQGGYGYTF; j_call: TRBJ1-2; v_call: TRBV5-1
cdr3_aa: CASSPSRSGGSRVEQFF; j_call: TRBJ2-1; v_call: TRBV9
cdr3_aa: CASSPQGGANGYTF; j_call: TRBJ1-2; v_call: TRBV7-9
cdr3_aa: CASSSPSGGKKLFF; j_call: TRBJ1-4; v_call: TRBV11-2
cdr3_aa: CASSEVGVGRGAGNQPQHF; j_call: TRBJ1-5; v_call: TRBV6-1
cdr3_aa: CASSPPGINEQFF; j_call: TRBJ2-1; v_call: TRBV5-6
cdr3_aa: CASSTGVTGYTF; j_call: TRBJ1-2; v_call: TRBV27
cdr3_aa: CSASRSGELFF; j_call: TRBJ2-2; v_call: TRBV20-1